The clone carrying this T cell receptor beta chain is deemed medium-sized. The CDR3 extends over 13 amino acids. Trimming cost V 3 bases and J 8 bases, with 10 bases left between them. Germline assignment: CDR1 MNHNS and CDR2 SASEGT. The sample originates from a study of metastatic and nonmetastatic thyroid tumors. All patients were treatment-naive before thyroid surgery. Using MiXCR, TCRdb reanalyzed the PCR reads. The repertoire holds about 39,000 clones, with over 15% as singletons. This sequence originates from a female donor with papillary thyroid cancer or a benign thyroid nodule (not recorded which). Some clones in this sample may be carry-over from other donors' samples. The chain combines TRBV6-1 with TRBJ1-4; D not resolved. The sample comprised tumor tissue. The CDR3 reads CASSESEGEKLFF. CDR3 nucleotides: TGTGCCAGCAGTGAGTCGGAAGGAGAAAAACTGTTTTTT.